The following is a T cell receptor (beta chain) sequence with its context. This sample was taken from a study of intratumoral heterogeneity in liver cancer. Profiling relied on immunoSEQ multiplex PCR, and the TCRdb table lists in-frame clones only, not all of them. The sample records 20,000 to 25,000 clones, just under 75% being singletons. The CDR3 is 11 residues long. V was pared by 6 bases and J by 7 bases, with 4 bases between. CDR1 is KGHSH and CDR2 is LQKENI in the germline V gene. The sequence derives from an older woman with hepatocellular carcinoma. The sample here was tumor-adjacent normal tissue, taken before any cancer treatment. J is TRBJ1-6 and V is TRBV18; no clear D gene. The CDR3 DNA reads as TGTGCCAGCTCCCAAAATTCACCCCTCCACTTT. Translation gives CASSQNSPLHF.